The rows below give T cell receptor beta chains drawn from one sample of a study of tumor-infiltrating lymphocytes in primary liver carcinoma. TCRdb processed the multiplex PCR reads anew with MiXCR; each CDR3 protein has one entry. The sample contains approximately 88,000 distinct CDR3 sequences, just under 70% of which appear only once. Sequencing used tumor-adjacent normal liver tissue. The receptors shown here come from a man aged 40-55 years with primary liver carcinoma and hepatitis B virus infection. The CDR3 runs from the conserved cysteine through the conserved F or W. The D gene is left open where the match is weak. Clone size is given for some rows only: seen once, a few or many times, or a class if the clone is expanded.

CASSLGTGLNNEQFF | TGTGCCAGCAGCTTAGGAACGGGACTTAACAATGAGCAGTTCTTC | TRBJ2-1 | NA | NA | TRBV11-2
CASSRGGSYEQYF | TGTGCCAGCAGCCGAGGCGGATCCTACGAGCAGTACTTC | TRBJ2-7 | many | NA | TRBV13
CATSRDNFGGSQNEQFF | TGTGCCACCAGCAGAGATAATTTCGGAGGGAGTCAGAATGAGCAGTTCTTC | TRBJ2-1 | NA | NA | TRBV15
CATSDSGNYEQYF | TGTGCCACCAGTGACTCAGGGAACTACGAGCAGTACTTC | TRBJ2-7 | NA | NA | TRBV24-1
CAISPGQGSSNEQYF | TGTGCCATCAGCCCGGGACAGGGGAGCTCAAATGAGCAGTACTTC | TRBJ2-7 | NA | TRBD1 | TRBV10-3
CASSPVGGPNERLFF | TGTGCCAGCAGTCCCGTAGGAGGACCTAATGAAAGACTGTTTTTT | TRBJ1-4 | NA | NA | TRBV6-6
CATSDPRQGLSDTQYF | TGTGCCACCAGTGATCCTAGACAGGGACTGTCAGATACGCAGTATTTT | TRBJ2-3 | NA | NA | TRBV24-1
CASSFTCMNTEAFF | TGTGCCAGCAGTTTTACATGCATGAACACTGAAGCTTTCTTT | TRBJ1-1 | NA | NA | TRBV28
CASSLDITRNQPQHF | TGTGCCAGTAGTCTGGACATTACACGGAATCAGCCCCAGCATTTT | TRBJ1-5 | NA | NA | TRBV19
CASSFRTGNYGYTF | TGTGCCAGCAGCTTTAGGACAGGGAACTATGGCTACACCTTT | TRBJ1-2 | few | TRBD1 | TRBV11-2
CATEGSSTDTQYF | TGTGCCACCGAAGGGTCTAGCACAGATACGCAGTATTTT | TRBJ2-3 | few | NA | TRBV24-1
CASVSEGTGGETQYF | TGTGCCAGCGTGAGCGAGGGGACCGGGGGGGAGACCCAGTACTTC | TRBJ2-5 | NA | TRBD2 | TRBV12-3/TRBV12-4
CASSLDQHEAFSSCNEQFF | TGTGCCAGCAGCTTAGATCAGCATGAGGCGTTCAGCTCCTGCAATGAGCAGTTCTTC | TRBJ2-1 | NA | NA | TRBV11-3
CASSLGGREQYF | TGCGCCAGCAGCTTGGGGGGTCGCGAGCAGTACTTC | TRBJ2-7 | NA | NA | TRBV5-1
CASIVGAGTRPLF | NA | TRBJ1-2 | once | NA | TRBV11-2
CVNSYRRQQIDTQYF | TGTGTCAACAGTTACAGACGCCAGCAGATCGATACGCAGTATTTT | TRBJ2-3 | NA | NA | TRBV6-6
CSSGRAPEQFF | TGCAGTAGCGGGAGGGCCCCTGAGCAGTTCTTC | TRBJ2-1 | many | TRBD2 | TRBV29-1
CASSLGFDEQFF | TGTGCCAGCAGCTTAGGGTTCGATGAGCAGTTCTTC | TRBJ2-1 | NA | NA | TRBV7-9
CASNRLAEQETQYF | TGTGCCAGCAACCGACTAGCGGAGCAAGAGACCCAGTACTTC | TRBJ2-5 | NA | TRBD2 | TRBV7-9
CAISGQALEAFF | TGCGCCATTTCGGGACAGGCACTCGAAGCTTTCTTT | TRBJ1-1 | NA | TRBD1 | TRBV6-1
CAWSVQACSPLHF | TGTGCCTGGAGTGTACAGGCTTGTTCACCCCTCCACTTT | TRBJ1-6 | once | NA | TRBV30
CASSLGGGAEYCNSPPHF | TGTGCCAGCAGCTTGGGTGGCGGAGCTGAATACTGTAATTCACCCCCCCACTTT | TRBJ1-6 | NA | NA | TRBV5-5
CASSLARDQETQYF | TGTGCCAGCAGCTTAGCTAGAGACCAAGAGACCCAGTACTTC | TRBJ2-5 | few | NA | TRBV7-9
CASRIEGSQETQYF | TGTGCCAGCAGAATAGAGGGCAGCCAAGAGACCCAGTACTTC | TRBJ2-5 | many | NA | TRBV6-6
CAGRTSLAGPNNEQYF | TGTGCCGGCAGGACCTCACTAGCGGGACCCAACAATGAGCAGTACTTC | TRBJ2-7 | NA | TRBD2 | TRBV6-5
CASSLWVDQPQHF | TGTGCCAGCAGTTTATGGGTGGACCAGCCCCAGCATTTT | TRBJ1-5 | NA | NA | TRBV27
CVSSSHYEQYF | TGTGTCAGCAGTTCTCACTACGAGCAGTACTTC | TRBJ2-7 | once | NA | TRBV12-3/TRBV12-4
CATSQGSGANVLTF | TGTGCCACCTCACAGGGGTCTGGGGCCAACGTCCTGACTTTC | TRBJ2-6 | many | TRBD1 | TRBV6-1
CASSPMVGSSYNEQFF | TGTGCCAGTAGCCCAATGGTAGGGAGCTCCTACAATGAGCAGTTCTTC | TRBJ2-1 | NA | NA | TRBV5-6
CASSLMGNIQYF | TGTGCCAGCAGCTTAATGGGAAACATCCAGTACTTC | TRBJ2-5 | once | NA | TRBV11-2
CASSEEGAGANVLTF | TGTGCCAGCAGTGAAGAGGGGGCTGGGGCCAACGTCCTGACTTTC | TRBJ2-6 | many | NA | TRBV6-1
CASSQGLAGYNEQFF | TGTGCCAGCAGTCAGGGACTAGCGGGTTACAATGAGCAGTTCTTC | TRBJ2-1 | many | TRBD2 | TRBV12-3/TRBV12-4
CASSPTLNTEAFF | TGTGCCAGCAGTCCTACACTGAACACTGAAGCTTTCTTT | TRBJ1-1 | once | NA | TRBV6-1
CSARVGTGGGGEQYF | TGCAGTGCTAGAGTGGGGACAGGGGGCGGTGGCGAGCAGTACTTC | TRBJ2-7 | NA | TRBD1 | TRBV20-1
CASSLEGRSNDEQFF | TGTGCCAGCAGCTTAGAGGGGAGGAGCAACGATGAGCAGTTCTTC | TRBJ2-1 | NA | NA | TRBV11-2
CASAFPSGANYSYTF | TGTGCCAGCGCATTCCCGAGTGGAGCTAACTATAGCTACACCTTC | TRBJ1-2 | NA | NA | TRBV6-6
CTSSPERGSANEQFF | TGTACCAGCAGCCCCGAGAGAGGGAGCGCTAATGAGCAGTTCTTC | TRBJ2-1 | NA | NA | TRBV11-2
CASNGQGSYEQYF | TGTGCCAGCAACGGGCAGGGGTCGTACGAGCAGTACTTC | TRBJ2-7 | NA | NA | TRBV28
CAIGGTGGLVETQYF | TGTGCCATCGGTGGAACAGGGGGCTTGGTGGAGACCCAGTACTTC | TRBJ2-5 | few | TRBD1 | TRBV10-3
CASSPPVGGTDTQYF | TGTGCCAGCTCACCACCCGTCGGGGGCACAGATACGCAGTATTTT | TRBJ2-3 | NA | NA | TRBV18